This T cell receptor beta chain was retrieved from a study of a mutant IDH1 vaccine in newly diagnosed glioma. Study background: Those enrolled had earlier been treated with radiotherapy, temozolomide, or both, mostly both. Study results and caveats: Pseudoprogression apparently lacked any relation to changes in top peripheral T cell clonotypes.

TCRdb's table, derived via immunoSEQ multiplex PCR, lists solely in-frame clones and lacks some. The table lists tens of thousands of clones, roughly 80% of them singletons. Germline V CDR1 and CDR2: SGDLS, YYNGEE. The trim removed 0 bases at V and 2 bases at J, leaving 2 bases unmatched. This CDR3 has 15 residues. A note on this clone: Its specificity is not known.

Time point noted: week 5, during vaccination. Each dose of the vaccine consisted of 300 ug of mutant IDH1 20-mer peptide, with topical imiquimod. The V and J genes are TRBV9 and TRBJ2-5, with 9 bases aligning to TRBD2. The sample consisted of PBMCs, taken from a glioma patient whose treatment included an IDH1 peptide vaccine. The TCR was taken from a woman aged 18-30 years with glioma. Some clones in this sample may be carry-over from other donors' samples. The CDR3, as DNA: TGTGCCAGCAGCGTAGGAACTAGCGGGCAAGAGACCCAGTACTTC. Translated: CASSVGTSGQETQYF.